The clone carrying this TCR beta chain was recorded many times. The target antigen is unknown. Amplification of TCR beta CDR3 regions was performed using RNA transcripts as template. HTBI primers drove first-round RT-PCR of the TCR CDR3. In TCRdb, the multiplex PCR reads were re-called with MiXCR into one record per CDR3 protein. The table includes some 370,000 distinct CDR3 sequences, about 18% detected once. The data originate from a study of T cells in Graves' hyperthyroidism and ophthalmopathy. Study results and caveats: Expanded thyroid clonotypes (above 0.001) were mostly also found in blood.

Germline CDR1 reads SNHLY; CDR2 reads FYNNEI. The CDR3 consists of 16 residues. Trimming shortened V by 1 base and J by 5 bases, and 17 bases separated the two germline ends. This TCR derives from a woman in her 30s with Graves' hyperthyroidism that later progressed to Graves' ophthalmopathy. The source material was blood. The genes are TRBV2 and TRBJ2-5; D is unclear. DNA for the CDR3: TGTGCCAGCAGTGAAGGAAGCCGGTGGGGTCGGGAGACCCAGTACTTC. It codes for CASSEGSRWGRETQYF.